The 12 T cell receptor beta chains listed next were all sequenced from one sample in a study of blood T cell repertoires in COVID-19. The assay was immunoSEQ multiplex PCR, and TCRdb's table has in-frame clones only and misses some. Of tens of thousands of clones in the sample, roughly 80% were seen once. Material for sequencing was peripheral blood. Every receptor here comes from an elderly woman with acute or convalescent COVID-19.

This clone appeared a single time. This chain uses TRBV5-6 with TRBJ2-7; no definite D call. Per germline, CDR1 SGHDT and CDR2 YYEEEE. CDR3 length: 16 amino acids. Trimming left V 2 bases short and J 2 bases short, with 17 bases between. This CDR3 is CASSLPSWRNTYEQYF. The DNA for the CDR3 is TGTGCCAGCAGCTTACCATCATGGAGAAATACCTACGAGCAGTACTTC.

The chain recombines TRBV7-2 with TRBJ2-1; D is uncertain. Germline values: CDR1 SGHTA, CDR2 FQGNSA. This CDR3 comprises 17 residues. V was shortened by 4 bases and J by 2 bases, with 18 bases between the two germline ends. Here the CDR3 DNA reads TGTGCCAGCAGCTCCGGGTCAGTCGCGAGTGCCTACAATGAGCAGTTCTTC. It codes for CASSSGSVASAYNEQFF.

This clone appeared a single time. The chain employs TRBV11-3 and TRBJ2-1; TRBD1 aligns across 10 bases. Germline V gene lookup returns CDR1 SGHNT and CDR2 YENEEA. Germline trimming cut 3 bases from V and 1 base from J; bases unmatched to any gene: 12. This CDR3 is built from 19 residues. In DNA form, the CDR3 reads TGTGCCAGCAGCTTCTCTGGGACAGGGGACGTAACATCCTACAATGAGCAGTTCTTC. Translation: CASSFSGTGDVTSYNEQFF.

The rearrangement links TRBV2 to TRBJ2-3, with D perhaps TRBD1 (7 bases). Trimming removed 1 base at V and 7 bases at J, with 15 bases between. Germline CDR1 reads SNHLY; CDR2 reads FYNNEI. The CDR3 covers 15 residues. The DNA of the CDR3 is TGTGCCAGCAGTGAAGGGTCAGGGGGAGGCAATACGCAGTATTTT. Its protein is CASSEGSGGGNTQYF. Full variable domain (rest looked up from reference TRBV2 and TRBJ2-3): EPEVTQTPSHQVTQMGQEVILRCVPISNHLYFYWYRQILGQKVEFLVSFYNNEISEKSEIFDDQFSVERPDGSNFTLKIRSTKLEDSAMYFCASSEGSGGGNTQYFGPGTRLTVL.

This sequence joins TRBV3-1 (or the pseudogene TRBV3-2) and TRBJ1-3; possibly TRBD1 for D (6 bases). CDR3 length: 15 residues. V dropped 2 bases and J dropped 11 bases, with 19 bases sitting between them. CDR1 and CDR2 (germline): LGHDT, YNNKEL (reference sequence). The CDR3 is CASSQLPRDNIAIYF. As DNA, the CDR3 is TGTGCCAGCAGCCAACTACCTCGGGACAATATAGCCATATATTTT.

The V gene is TRBV6-5, the J gene TRBJ1-1, with 8 bases matching TRBD1. The junction had 11 bases not matched to a gene; V was cut back by 7 bases and J by 4 bases. This CDR3 has 15 residues. The germline gives CDR1 MNHEY, CDR2 SVGAGI. CDR3 sequence reads: CASTRQGAKTTEAFF. The CDR3 DNA is TGTGCCAGCACTCGGCAGGGGGCGAAGACCACTGAAGCTTTCTTT.

In its sample, this clone was seen a few times. The chain recombines TRBV5-1 with TRBJ1-6; tentative D call: TRBD1 (6 bases). The CDR3 totals 15 residues. Deletions cut 0 bases from V and 5 bases from J, with 9 bases between. The germline CDR1 and CDR2 sequences are SGHRS and YFSETQ. Written as DNA, the CDR3 is TGCGCCAGCAGCTTGGCGCAGGGGAATAATTCACCCCTCCACTTT. Translated: CASSLAQGNNSPLHF.

This rearrangement joins TRBV12-3 or TRBV12-4 to TRBJ2-1; D might be TRBD2 (6 bases). CDR3 length: 11 residues. Trimming pared 6 bases from V and 10 bases from J, leaving 10 bases between. CDR3 sequence: CASSYRGEQFF. The CDR3 DNA sequence: TGTGCCAGCAGCTACCGGGGGGAGCAGTTCTTC.

The chain carries TRBV10-3 and TRBJ2-6; 9 bases line up with TRBD2. The V segment lost 0 bases and the J segment 1 base; nucleotides outside the gene matches: 10. The CDR3 loop spans 20 amino acids. Germline V gene data show CDR1 as ENHRY and CDR2 as SYGVKD. The CDR3 sequence: CAISESGAAGGFSGANVLTF. The CDR3 DNA reads TGTGCCATCAGTGAGTCGGGGGCAGCGGGGGGTTTTTCTGGGGCCAACGTCCTGACTTTC.

This clone was observed once. J is TRBJ1-4 and V is TRBV25-1; TRBD1 agrees at 8 bases. The ends lost 7 bases at V and 7 bases at J; junction bases unmatched: 8. Germline V CDR1 and CDR2: MGHDK, SYGVNS. This CDR3 is built from 14 residues. Here the CDR3 DNA reads TGTGCCAGCACCCCGACAGGGGAGAGTGAAAAACTGTTTTTT. It yields the protein CASTPTGESEKLFF.

The V and J genes are TRBV2 and TRBJ1-1, with D unresolved. Trimming cost V 8 bases and J 11 bases, with 21 bases left between them. This CDR3 contains 13 residues. The germline gives CDR1 SNHLY, CDR2 FYNNEI. The CDR3 bases are TGTGCCAGCGCCTCTCGTGCGCTCCTCGAGGCTTTCTTT. Its protein is CASASRALLEAFF.

The chain has TRBV18 and TRBJ1-5; no clear D. The CDR3 is 14 residues long. V was pared by 5 bases and J by 2 bases, with 10 bases between. From germline, CDR1 is KGHSH and CDR2 LQKENI. The DNA of the CDR3 is TGTGCCAGCTCAAATGGTGGAGGCAATCAGCCCCAGCATTTT. Translating it yields CASSNGGGNQPQHF.